This record covers a single T cell receptor (beta chain). Here immunoSEQ multiplex PCR was the method, and the copy in TCRdb shows in-frame clones only, minus some. Found here are more than 95,000 clones, roughly 84% of them singletons; the top ten hold roughly 2%. The sample belongs to a study of control samples from healthy donors and cancer patients. Germline V lookup: CDR1 SGDLS, CDR2 YYNGEE. Trimming left V 0 bases short and J 8 bases short, with 18 bases between. The CDR3 sequence is 16 residues long. The clonotype originates from a man aged 18 to 30 in good health. Sequenced input: blood. The J gene is TRBJ2-1, the V gene TRBV9; D is undetermined. The CDR3 reads CASSVAPPPGYDEQFF. The CDR3 DNA is TGTGCCAGCAGCGTAGCTCCTCCCCCCGGGTACGATGAGCAGTTCTTC.